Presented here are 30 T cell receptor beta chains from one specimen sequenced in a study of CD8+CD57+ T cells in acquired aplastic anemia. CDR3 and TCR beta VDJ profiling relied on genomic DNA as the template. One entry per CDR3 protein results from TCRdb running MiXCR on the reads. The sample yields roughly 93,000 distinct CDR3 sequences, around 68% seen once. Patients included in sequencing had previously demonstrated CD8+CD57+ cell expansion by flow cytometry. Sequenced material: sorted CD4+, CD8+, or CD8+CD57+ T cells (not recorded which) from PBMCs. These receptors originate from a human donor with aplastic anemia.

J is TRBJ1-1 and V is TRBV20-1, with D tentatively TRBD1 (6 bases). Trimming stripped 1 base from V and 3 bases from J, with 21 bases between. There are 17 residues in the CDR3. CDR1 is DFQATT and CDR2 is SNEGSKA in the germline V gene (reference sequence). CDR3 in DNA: TGCAGTGCTAGAGTCTACAGGGTAGATAATAGGGACACTGAAGCTTTCTTT. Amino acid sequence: CSARVYRVDNRDTEAFF.

The CDR3 DNA follows: TGTGCCAGCAGTGTTCCTAAGGTAGCGGAGCAGTACTTC. This encodes CASSVPKVAEQYF. The V gene is TRBV6-4, the J gene TRBJ2-7, with D maybe TRBD2 (5 bases). V was shortened by 4 bases and J by 7 bases, with 14 bases between the two germline ends. CDR3 length equals 13 residues. CDR1 is MRHNA, CDR2 SNTAGT, per germline.

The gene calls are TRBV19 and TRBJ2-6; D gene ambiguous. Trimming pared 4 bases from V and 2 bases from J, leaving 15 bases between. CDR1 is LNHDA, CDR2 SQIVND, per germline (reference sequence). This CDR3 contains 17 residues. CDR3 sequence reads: CASSNQLSRTGANVLTF. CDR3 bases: TGTGCCAGTAGTAACCAACTCTCCAGGACTGGGGCCAACGTCCTGACTTTC.

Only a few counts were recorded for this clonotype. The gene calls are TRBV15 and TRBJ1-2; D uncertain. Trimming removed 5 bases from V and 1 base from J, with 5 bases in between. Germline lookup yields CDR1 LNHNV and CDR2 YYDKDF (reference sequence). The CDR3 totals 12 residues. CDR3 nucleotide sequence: TGTGCCACCAGCGATCTTAACTATGGCTACACCTTC. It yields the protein CATSDLNYGYTF.

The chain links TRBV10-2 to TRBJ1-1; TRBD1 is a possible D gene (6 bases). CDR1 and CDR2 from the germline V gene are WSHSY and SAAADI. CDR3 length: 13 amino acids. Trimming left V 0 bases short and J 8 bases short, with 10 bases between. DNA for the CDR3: TGCGCCAGCAGTGAGTCGAGGACAGAAGAAGCTTTCTTT. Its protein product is CASSESRTEEAFF.

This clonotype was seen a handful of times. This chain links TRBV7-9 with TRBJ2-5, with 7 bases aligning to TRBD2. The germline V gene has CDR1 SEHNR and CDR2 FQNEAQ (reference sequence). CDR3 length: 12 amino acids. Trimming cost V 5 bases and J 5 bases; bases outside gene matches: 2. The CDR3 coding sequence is TGTGCCAGCAGCAGTAGCGGGGAGACCCAGTACTTC. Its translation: CASSSSGETQYF.

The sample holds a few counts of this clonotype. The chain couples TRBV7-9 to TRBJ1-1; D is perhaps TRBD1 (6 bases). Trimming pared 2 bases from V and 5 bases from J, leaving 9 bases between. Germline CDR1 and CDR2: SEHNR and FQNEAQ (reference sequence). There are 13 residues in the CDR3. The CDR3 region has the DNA TGTGCCAGCAGCTTAAAGGGGGGGACTGAAGCTTTCTTT. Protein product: CASSLKGGTEAFF.

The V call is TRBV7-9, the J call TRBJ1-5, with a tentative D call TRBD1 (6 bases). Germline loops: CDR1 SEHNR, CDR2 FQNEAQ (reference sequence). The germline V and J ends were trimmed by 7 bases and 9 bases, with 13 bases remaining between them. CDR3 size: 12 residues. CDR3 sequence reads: CASNRQGMPQHF. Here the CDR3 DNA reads TGTGCCAGCAACCGCCAGGGGATGCCCCAGCATTTT.

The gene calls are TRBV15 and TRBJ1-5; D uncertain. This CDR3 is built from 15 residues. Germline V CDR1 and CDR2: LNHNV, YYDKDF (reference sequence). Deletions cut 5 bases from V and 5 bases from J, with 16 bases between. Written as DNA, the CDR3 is TGTGCCACCAGCGCGTGGGGTGGGAGAGATCAGCCCCAGCATTTT. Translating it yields CATSAWGGRDQPQHF.

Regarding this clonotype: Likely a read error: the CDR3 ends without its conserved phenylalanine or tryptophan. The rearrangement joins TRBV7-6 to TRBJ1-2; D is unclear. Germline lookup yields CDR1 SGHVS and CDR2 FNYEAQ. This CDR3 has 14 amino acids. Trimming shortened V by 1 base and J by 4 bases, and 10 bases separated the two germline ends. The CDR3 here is CASSLGAGGYGYTS. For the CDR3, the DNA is TGTGCCAGCAGCTTAGGGGCGGGTGGCTATGGCTACACCTCC.

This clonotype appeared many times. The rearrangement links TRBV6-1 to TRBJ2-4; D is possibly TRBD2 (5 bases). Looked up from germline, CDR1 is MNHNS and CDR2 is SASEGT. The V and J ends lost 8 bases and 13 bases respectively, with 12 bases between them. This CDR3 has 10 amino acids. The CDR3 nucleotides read TGTGCCAGCGATGCGGGCACACAGTACTTC. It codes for CASDAGTQYF.

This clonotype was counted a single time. CDR3 sequence reads: CSARVAGVHETQYF. CDR3 sequence (DNA): TGCAGTGCTAGAGTAGCGGGGGTCCACGAGACCCAGTACTTC. The chain couples TRBV20-1 to TRBJ2-5; TRBD2 aligns across 9 bases. This CDR3 contains 14 residues. Germline CDR1 is DFQATT and CDR2 is SNEGSKA (reference sequence). V shed 1 base and J 5 bases; nucleotides not matched to a gene: 5.

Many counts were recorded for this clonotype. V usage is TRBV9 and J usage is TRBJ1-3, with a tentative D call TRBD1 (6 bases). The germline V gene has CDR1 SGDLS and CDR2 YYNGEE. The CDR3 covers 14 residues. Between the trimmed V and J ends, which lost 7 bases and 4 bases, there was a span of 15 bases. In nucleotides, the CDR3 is TGTGCCAGCCGGGAGGGGGGCTCGGGAAACACCATATATTTT. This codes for CASREGGSGNTIYF.

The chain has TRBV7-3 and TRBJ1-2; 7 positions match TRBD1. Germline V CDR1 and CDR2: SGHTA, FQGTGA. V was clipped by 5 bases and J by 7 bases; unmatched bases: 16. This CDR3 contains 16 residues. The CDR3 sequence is CASSPGQFPLNGGYTF. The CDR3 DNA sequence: TGTGCCAGCAGCCCGGGACAGTTTCCTCTCAATGGTGGCTACACCTTC.

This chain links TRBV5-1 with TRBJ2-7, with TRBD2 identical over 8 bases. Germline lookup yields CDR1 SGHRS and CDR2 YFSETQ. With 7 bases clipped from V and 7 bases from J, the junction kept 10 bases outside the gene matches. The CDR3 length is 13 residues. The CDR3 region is CASGTRGEREQYF. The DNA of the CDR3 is TGCGCCAGCGGGACGCGGGGGGAAAGGGAGCAGTACTTC.

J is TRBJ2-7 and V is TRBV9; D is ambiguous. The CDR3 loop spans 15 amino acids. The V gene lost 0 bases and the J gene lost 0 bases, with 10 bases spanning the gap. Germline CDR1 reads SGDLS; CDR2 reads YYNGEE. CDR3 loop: CASSVGPTTSYEQYF. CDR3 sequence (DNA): TGTGCCAGCAGCGTAGGTCCTACTACCTCCTACGAGCAGTACTTC.

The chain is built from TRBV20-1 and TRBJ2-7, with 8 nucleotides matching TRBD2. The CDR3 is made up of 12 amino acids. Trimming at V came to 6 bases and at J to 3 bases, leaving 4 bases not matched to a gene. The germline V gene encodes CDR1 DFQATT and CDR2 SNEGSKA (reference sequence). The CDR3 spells CSARGLVYEQYF. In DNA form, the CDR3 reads TGCAGTGCCAGGGGACTAGTCTACGAGCAGTACTTC.

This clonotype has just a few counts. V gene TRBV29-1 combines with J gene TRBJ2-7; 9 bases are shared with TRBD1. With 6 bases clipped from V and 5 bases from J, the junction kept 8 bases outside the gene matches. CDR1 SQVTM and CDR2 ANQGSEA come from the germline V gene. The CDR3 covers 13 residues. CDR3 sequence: CSVATGGLNEQYF. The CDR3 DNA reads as TGCAGCGTAGCTACAGGGGGCTTGAACGAGCAGTACTTC.

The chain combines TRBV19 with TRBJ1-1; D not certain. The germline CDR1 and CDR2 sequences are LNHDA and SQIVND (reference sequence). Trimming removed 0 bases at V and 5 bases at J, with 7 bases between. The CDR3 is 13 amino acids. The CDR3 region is CASSIERQTEAFF. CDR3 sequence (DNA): TGTGCCAGTAGTATAGAGAGGCAGACTGAAGCTTTCTTT. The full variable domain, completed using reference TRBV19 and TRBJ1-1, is DGGITQSPKYLFRKEGQNVTLSCEQNLNHDAMYWYRQDPGQGLRLIYYSQIVNDFQKGDIAEGYSVSREKKESFPLTVTSAQKNPTAFYLCASSIERQTEAFFGQGTRLTVV.

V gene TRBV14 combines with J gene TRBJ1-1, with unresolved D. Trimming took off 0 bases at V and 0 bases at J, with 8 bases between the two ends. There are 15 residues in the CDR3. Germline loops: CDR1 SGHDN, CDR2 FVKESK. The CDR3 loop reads CASSQDLALNTEAFF. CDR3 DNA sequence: TGTGCCAGCAGCCAAGATCTGGCCCTGAACACTGAAGCTTTCTTT. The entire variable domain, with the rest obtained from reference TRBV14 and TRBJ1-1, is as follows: EAGVTQFPSHSVIEKGQTVTLRCDPISGHDNLYWYRRVMGKEIKFLLHFVKESKQDESGMPNNRFLAERTGGTYSTLKVQPAELEDSGVYFCASSQDLALNTEAFFGQGTRLTVV.

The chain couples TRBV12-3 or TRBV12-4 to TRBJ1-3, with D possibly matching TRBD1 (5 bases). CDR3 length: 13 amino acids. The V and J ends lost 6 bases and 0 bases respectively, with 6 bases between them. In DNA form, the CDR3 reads TGTGCCAGCAGGCAGGGCTCTGGAAACACCATATATTTT. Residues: CASRQGSGNTIYF.

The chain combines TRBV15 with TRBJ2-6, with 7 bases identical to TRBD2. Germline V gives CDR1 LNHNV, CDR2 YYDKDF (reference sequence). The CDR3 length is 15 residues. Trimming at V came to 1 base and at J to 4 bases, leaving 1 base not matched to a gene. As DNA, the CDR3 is TGTGCCACCAGCAGAGGTAGCGGGGGGGCCAACGTCCTGACTTTC. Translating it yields CATSRGSGGANVLTF.

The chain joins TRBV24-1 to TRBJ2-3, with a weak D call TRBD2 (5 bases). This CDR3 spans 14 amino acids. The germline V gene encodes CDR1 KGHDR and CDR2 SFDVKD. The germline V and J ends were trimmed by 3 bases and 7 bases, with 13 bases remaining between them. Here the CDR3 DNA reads TGTGCCACCAGTGATACCAGGACTGATAATACGCAGTATTTT. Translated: CATSDTRTDNTQYF.

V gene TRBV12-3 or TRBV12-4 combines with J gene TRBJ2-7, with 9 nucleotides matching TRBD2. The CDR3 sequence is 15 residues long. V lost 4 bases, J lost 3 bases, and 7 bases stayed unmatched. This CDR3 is CASSSSREGNYEQYF. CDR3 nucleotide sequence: TGTGCCAGCAGTTCCTCGCGGGAGGGCAACTACGAGCAGTACTTC.

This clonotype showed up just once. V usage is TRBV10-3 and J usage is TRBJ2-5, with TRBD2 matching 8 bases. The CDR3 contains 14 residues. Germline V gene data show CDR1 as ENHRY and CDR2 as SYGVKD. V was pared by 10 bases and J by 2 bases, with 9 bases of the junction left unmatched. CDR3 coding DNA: TGTGCCACCAAGGGTAGCGGGACTCAAGAGACCCAGTACTTC. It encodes CATKGSGTQETQYF.

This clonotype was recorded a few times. The CDR3 reads CASSSLELQFF. The CDR3 DNA follows: TGTGCCAGCAGCTCACTAGAGTTGCAGTTCTTC. The rearrangement uses TRBV7-9 and TRBJ2-1, with D possibly being TRBD2 (5 bases). The CDR3 contains 11 residues. V gave up 4 bases and J gave up 12 bases, with 10 bases separating them. CDR1 is SEHNR, CDR2 FQNEAQ, per germline (reference sequence).

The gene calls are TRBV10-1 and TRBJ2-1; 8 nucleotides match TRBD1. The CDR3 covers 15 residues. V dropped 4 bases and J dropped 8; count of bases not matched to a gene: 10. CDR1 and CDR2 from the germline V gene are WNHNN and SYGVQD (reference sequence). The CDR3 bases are TGCGCCAGCAGTGTCTGGACAGGGAGGATGCATGAGCAGTTCTTC. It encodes CASSVWTGRMHEQFF.

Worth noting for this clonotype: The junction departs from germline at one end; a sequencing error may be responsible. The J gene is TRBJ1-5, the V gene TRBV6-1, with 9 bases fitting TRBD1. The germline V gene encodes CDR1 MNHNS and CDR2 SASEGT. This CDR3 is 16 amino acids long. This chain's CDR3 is CASHENPGTGSQPQHF. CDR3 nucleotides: TGTGCCAGTCACGAAAACCCCGGGACAGGGAGTCAGCCTCAGCATTTT.

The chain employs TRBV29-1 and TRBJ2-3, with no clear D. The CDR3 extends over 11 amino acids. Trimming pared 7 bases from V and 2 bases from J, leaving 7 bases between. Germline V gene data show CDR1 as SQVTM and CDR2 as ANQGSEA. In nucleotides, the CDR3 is TGCAGCGACCGAAACACAGATACGCAGTATTTT. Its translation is CSDRNTDTQYF.

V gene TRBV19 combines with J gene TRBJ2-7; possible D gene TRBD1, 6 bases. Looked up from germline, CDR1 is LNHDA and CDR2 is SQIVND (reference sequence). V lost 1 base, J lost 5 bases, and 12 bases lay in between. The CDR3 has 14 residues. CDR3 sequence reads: CASSIVAQGHEQYF. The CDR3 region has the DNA TGTGCCAGTAGTATAGTTGCACAGGGCCACGAGCAGTACTTC.